This TCR beta chain was sequenced for a study of blood T cell repertoires in COVID-19. Looking at the study overall: Acute-phase and convalescent COVID-19 samples originated in the United States, Italy and Spain. Sources were T cells, B-cell-depleted T cells, or PBMCs; the material itself was cDNA or gDNA.

Assay used: immunoSEQ multiplex PCR; TCRdb lists only in-frame clones, some missing. The repertoire holds about 200,000 clones, with roughly 83% as singletons. This clone was observed a handful of times. Cohort allocation depended upon clinical history that participants reported. This CDR3 has 15 amino acids. V shed 4 bases and J shed 5 bases, with 15 bases lying between them. Germline-derived CDR1 and CDR2 are LGHDT and YNNKEL (reference sequence). The sample taken for sequencing was PBMCs or T cells enriched from blood (not recorded which). The receptor was isolated from a man aged 35 to 55 with acute COVID-19. The rearrangement joins TRBV3-1 (or the pseudogene TRBV3-2) to TRBJ2-1; D perhaps matches TRBD2 (6 bases). Written as DNA, the CDR3 is TGTGCCAGCAGCCTGGGGTCCGGGAGCCACAATGAGCAGTTCTTC. It translates to CASSLGSGSHNEQFF.